A selection of T cell receptor beta chains follows, all from one sample in a study of T cells after posttransplantation cyclophosphamide. TCRdb's copy holds only in-frame clones and misses some; the assay was immunoSEQ multiplex PCR. Of approximately 47,000 clones in the sample, roughly 92% were seen once. The specimen sequenced was PBMCs. These receptors came from a woman between 50 and 59 years old in good health and a related stem cell transplant donor. The CDR3 runs from the conserved cysteine through the conserved F or W. The D gene is left open where the match is weak. Rows may omit the clone size; those that give it use once, few, many or a size class.

d_gene	abundance	v_gene	j_gene	CDR3nt	CDR3aa
.	.	TRBV18	TRBJ1-4	TGTGCCAGCTCACCAGGAGGAGGACTTACTAATGAAAAACTGTTTTTT	CASSPGGGLTNEKLFF
TRBD1	.	TRBV2	TRBJ2-3	TGTGCCAGCAGTGAAGCGGGGGGACAGGGGTTGAATACGCAGTATTTT	CASSEAGGQGLNTQYF
.	.	TRBV6-1	TRBJ2-3	TGTGCCAGCAGTGAAGTTACGGGTCAAAGGAGAGATACGCAGTATTTT	CASSEVTGQRRDTQYF
TRBD1	.	TRBV7-6	TRBJ1-2	TGTGCCAGCAGCTTAGGGACAGGGGGCGGTAATGACTATGGCTACACCTTC	CASSLGTGGGNDYGYTF
TRBD2	.	TRBV14	TRBJ2-1	TGTGCCAGCAGCCTGCCGTTCGGCGGGAGGGATTCTGAGCAGTTCTTC	CASSLPFGGRDSEQFF
.	.	TRBV19	TRBJ2-1	TGTGCCAGTAGTCCAAATCAGGGCCTCGATGAGCAGTTCTTC	CASSPNQGLDEQFF
TRBD2	.	TRBV5-4	TRBJ2-7	TGTGCCAGCAGCGCGGGGGGTAATTTGTTGGGCTACGAGCAGTACTTC	CASSAGGNLLGYEQYF
.	once	TRBV28	TRBJ2-3	TGTGCCAGCAGTGTAGGCGGGCCGGATACGCAGTATTTT	CASSVGGPDTQYF
.	.	TRBV5-4	TRBJ1-1	TGTGCCAGCGAATCTCCAGATCAGGGGCCGAACACTGAAGCTTTCTTT	CASESPDQGPNTEAFF
TRBD2	.	TRBV6-1	TRBJ2-3	TGTGCCAGCAGTGGTAGAGCGGGGCCTAGCACAGATACGCAGTATTTT	CASSGRAGPSTDTQYF
TRBD2	.	TRBV6-1	TRBJ2-7	TGTGCCAGCAGTGAGGGGGGGACTTGGGAGCGGAGATCCTACGAGCAGTACTTC	CASSEGGTWERRSYEQYF
.	few	TRBV4-1	TRBJ2-7	TGCGCCAGCAGCCAAGGTGACACAGCCTACGAGCAGTACTTC	CASSQGDTAYEQYF
.	.	TRBV4-2	TRBJ2-4	TGTGCCAGCAGCCCCACACCCTTGGGGGGGGCTTCAGCCAAAAACATTCAGTACTTC	CASSPTPLGGASAKNIQYF
.	.	TRBV5-1	TRBJ2-7	TGCGCCAGCAGCTCAGTCGGTAGCGGACTCTACGAGCAGTACTTC	CASSSVGSGLYEQYF
.	.	TRBV7-2	TRBJ2-5	TGTGCCAGCAGCTTAGACAGGGAGGAGACCCAGTACTTC	CASSLDREETQYF
.	once	TRBV28	TRBJ1-3	TGTGCCAGCAGTTCCACAGGGCACTCTGGAAACACCATATATTTT	CASSSTGHSGNTIYF
.	.	TRBV19	TRBJ2-7	TGTGCCAGTAGTGGGGGGTACGAGCAGTACTTC	CASSGGYEQYF
TRBD2	.	TRBV5-1	TRBJ2-6	TGCGCCAGCAGCTCCGGACTAGCGGGGGGGCAGGGCGGGGCCAACGTCCTGACTTTC	CASSSGLAGGQGGANVLTF
.	.	TRBV4-2	TRBJ2-5	TGTGCCAGCAGCCAAGAGCGGGGCCAAGAGACCCAGTACTTC	CASSQERGQETQYF
TRBD2	.	TRBV7-3	TRBJ2-2	TGTGCCAGCAGCCCGGGACTAGGCTTGGCCGGGGAGCTGTTTTTT	CASSPGLGLAGELFF
TRBD2	.	TRBV19	TRBJ2-3	TGTGCCAGCCTACCTTACTCGATGGGACTAGCGGGAGCCGGGGGAGATACGCAGTATTTT	CASLPYSMGLAGAGGDTQYF
.	.	TRBV7-3	TRBJ2-5	TGTGCCAGCAGCTTAGGCTTTGGGACACAGGAGACCCAGTACTTC	CASSLGFGTQETQYF
TRBD2	.	TRBV2	TRBJ2-2	TGTGCCAGCAAACCCGGAGGACTAGCGGGGGGGGGCACCGGGGAGCTGTTTTTT	CASKPGGLAGGGTGELFF
.	.	TRBV27	TRBJ2-3	TGTGCCAGCAGTCTCGGGAGCACAGATACGCAGTATTTT	CASSLGSTDTQYF
TRBD2	.	TRBV9	TRBJ2-3	TGTGCCAGCAGCAGAGGACTAGCGGGCGGCACAGATACGCAGTATTTT	CASSRGLAGGTDTQYF
TRBD2	.	TRBV6-1	TRBJ2-7	TGTGCCAGCAGGCACACTAGCGGGGACTCCTACGAGCAGTACTTC	CASRHTSGDSYEQYF
TRBD1	.	TRBV7-7	TRBJ2-5	TGTGCTAGCAGCGCCCCGACAGGGGGGATGGAGACCCAGTACTTC	CASSAPTGGMETQYF
TRBD1	once	TRBV5-6	TRBJ1-5	TGTGCCAGCAGCCACGCCGGGACAGGGGCGGATCAGCCCCAGCATTTT	CASSHAGTGADQPQHF
.	.	TRBV2	TRBJ2-1	TGTGCCAGCAGTGGGGGAGTGCTGAGGGATGAGCAGTTCTTC	CASSGGVLRDEQFF
TRBD2	.	TRBV27	TRBJ2-7	TGTGCCAGCCGGGGGGTGACATACTCCTACGAGCAGTACTTC	CASRGVTYSYEQYF
.	.	TRBV29-1	TRBJ2-3	TGCAGCGTTCGGGAAGATACGCAGTATTTT	CSVREDTQYF
TRBD1	.	TRBV28	TRBJ1-6	TGTGCCAGCAGCAAGGACAGGGTCCCTTTAATCTATAATTCACCCCTCCACTTT	CASSKDRVPLIYNSPLHF
.	.	TRBV19	TRBJ2-7	TGTGCCAGTAGTATAGTGGCACAAGACTACGAGCAGTACTTC	CASSIVAQDYEQYF
TRBD1	.	TRBV6-6	TRBJ1-2	TGTGCCAGCAGTTATACACAGGGGAACTATGGCTACACCTTC	CASSYTQGNYGYTF
.	.	TRBV7-9	TRBJ2-7	TGTGCCAGCAGCTGGGGGGGGGCTATCTACGAGCAGTACTTC	CASSWGGAIYEQYF
.	.	TRBV2	TRBJ2-7	TGTGCCAGCAGGGAGGACAGAGGGTACGAGCAGTACTTC	CASREDRGYEQYF
.	.	TRBV21-1	TRBJ2-4	TGTGCCAGCAGACGGGGATTAGCCAAAAACATTCAGTACTTC	CASRRGLAKNIQYF
TRBD2	.	TRBV9	TRBJ2-1	TGTGCCAGCAGCGTAGAACTAGCGGCCAACAATGAGCAGTTCTTC	CASSVELAANNEQFF
.	.	TRBV30	TRBJ1-6	TGTGCCTGGGGCCGGGGATACGACTATAATTCACCCCTCCACTTT	CAWGRGYDYNSPLHF
.	once	TRBV7-9	TRBJ2-5	TGTGCCAGCAGCTTAGGGTGGGACACCAATACGGTAGAGACCCAGTACTTC	CASSLGWDTNTVETQYF
.	once	TRBV11-3	TRBJ2-4	TGTGCCAGCAGCTTAGTTCCAGGGCTGGCCAAAAACATTCAGTACTTC	CASSLVPGLAKNIQYF
TRBD1	.	TRBV4-2	TRBJ1-1	TGTGCCAGCAGCCACCTGACAGGGGAGAACACTGAAGCTTTCTTT	CASSHLTGENTEAFF
.	.	TRBV5-6	TRBJ2-7	TGTGCCAGCAGCTTGGTTGGGCGGGACAGTTACGAGCAGTACTTC	CASSLVGRDSYEQYF
TRBD2	.	TRBV19	TRBJ2-2	TGTGCCAGTAGTCAGGGACTAGCCCCGACCGGGGAGCTGTTTTTT	CASSQGLAPTGELFF
.	.	TRBV4-1	TRBJ2-7	TGCGCCAGCAGCCAAGAATACAGGTCTTCCTACGAGCAGTACTTC	CASSQEYRSSYEQYF
.	.	TRBV28	TRBJ2-7	TGTGCCAGCAGTCCCCACGGAGGGACCAGCTCCTACGAGCAGTACTTC	CASSPHGGTSSYEQYF
TRBD1	once	TRBV5-1	TRBJ1-1	TGCGCCAGCAGCCATGACAGGGTGGCGTGGGGTGCCACTGAAGCTTTCTTT	CASSHDRVAWGATEAFF
.	.	TRBV7-9	TRBJ2-3	TGTGCCAGCAGCTCCCGACAGGAGTTAGATACGCAGTATTTT	CASSSRQELDTQYF
TRBD1	few	TRBV6-5	TRBJ2-7	TGTGCCAGCAGTTCCGACAGGGGGTCCTACGAGCAGTACTTC	CASSSDRGSYEQYF
TRBD1	.	TRBV9	TRBJ2-2	TGTGCCAGCAGCGATCCGGGACAGGGGTCCACCGGGGAGCTGTTTTTT	CASSDPGQGSTGELFF
.	.	TRBV5-1	TRBJ2-3	TGCGCCAGCAGCTTGGAAACCGGGTCCGGCACAGATACGCAGTATTTT	CASSLETGSGTDTQYF
.	.	TRBV2	TRBJ2-5	TGTGCCAGCTCAGGGGATTCCCAAGAGACCCAGTACTTC	CASSGDSQETQYF
.	.	TRBV28	TRBJ1-1	TGTGCCAGCAGTACCCCCGGACAGTTTCACACTGAAGCTTTCTTT	CASSTPGQFHTEAFF
TRBD2	.	TRBV19	TRBJ2-5	TGTGCCAGTAGCTCCTCAACTAGCGGCCAAGAGACCCAGTACTTC	CASSSSTSGQETQYF
.	.	TRBV29-1	TRBJ2-2	TGCAGCGTTCTAGGACACCAGAACACCGGGGAGCTGTTTTTT	CSVLGHQNTGELFF
.	.	TRBV29-1	TRBJ2-7	TGCAGCGTTTCGGCAGGTTCCTACGAGCAGTACTTC	CSVSAGSYEQYF
.	.	TRBV6-1	TRBJ2-3	TGTGCCAGCAGTGAGAGAACAGATACGCAGTATTTT	CASSERTDTQYF
.	.	TRBV5-5	TRBJ1-4	TGTGCCAGCAGCCTCACGCGGGGCGGGGGACTGTTTTTT	CASSLTRGGGLFF
TRBD1	.	TRBV2	TRBJ1-2	TGTGCCAGCAGAGCCACAGGGGGGAACTATGGCTACACCTTC	CASRATGGNYGYTF